One sample yielded the 14 T cell receptor beta chains listed below, sequenced in a study of Ad26.COV2.S vaccination and SARS-CoV-2 variants. As for treatment: roughly 20 received Ad26.COV2.S at low or high dose, single or two shots; roughly 5 received placebo; per-sample allocation not given. After the first vaccine or placebo injection, samples were drawn on day 63. Libraries were prepared by immunoSEQ multiplex PCR; TCRdb keeps only in-frame clonotypes and omits some of them. The table includes about 410,000 clones, 92% detected once. The starting material was peripheral blood, obtained in a trial of Ad26.COV2.S vaccine versus placebo. Receptor source: a person aged 18-65 years who received the Ad26.COV2.S COVID-19 vaccine or a placebo.

The chain uses TRBV2 and TRBJ2-3; 14 bases match TRBD2. The CDR3 extends over 21 amino acids. Germline V CDR1 and CDR2: SNHLY, FYNNEI. J gave up 0 bases and V 5 bases, and 16 bases lay outside the gene matches. The CDR3 DNA is TGTGCCAGCAGTCTCCTGGGACTAGCGGGGGATCGGTTTGTGAGCACAGATACGCAGTATTTT. As protein: CASSLLGLAGDRFVSTDTQYF.

V and J are TRBV7-9 and TRBJ2-5; 7 nucleotides line up with TRBD1. The CDR3 spans 14 residues. Trimming at V came to 5 bases and at J to 3 bases, leaving 6 bases not matched to a gene. Per germline, CDR1 SEHNR and CDR2 FQNEAQ (reference sequence). The CDR3 nucleotides read TGTGCCAGCAGCCGCCGGGACAGTAAAGAGACCCAGTACTTC. This translates into CASSRRDSKETQYF.

The chain couples TRBV9 to TRBJ2-1, with D unclear. Germline V gene sequence: CDR1 SGDLS, CDR2 YYNGEE. With 4 bases removed from V and 7 bases from J, the gap between germline ends came to 12 bases. The CDR3 extends over 13 amino acids. The CDR3 coding sequence is TGTGCCAGCAGCATTAACTCAGGTAATGAGCAGTTCTTC. It codes for CASSINSGNEQFF.

The chain employs TRBV5-1 and TRBJ1-6, with TRBD1 identical over 7 bases. The CDR3 loop spans 16 amino acids. From germline, CDR1 is SGHRS and CDR2 YFSETQ. With V trimmed by 0 bases and J by 6 bases, 6 bases remained unmatched. The CDR3 DNA sequence: TGCGCCAGCAGCTTGGTGGGGGCAGGGGGTAATTCACCCCTCCACTTT. Amino acid sequence: CASSLVGAGGNSPLHF.

This clone was counted once. The chain combines TRBV29-1 with TRBJ2-7, with unresolved D. The CDR3 loop spans 13 amino acids. V dropped 1 base and J dropped 0 bases, with 7 bases sitting between them. Germline-derived CDR1 and CDR2 are SQVTM and ANQGSEA. The CDR3 sequence: CSVEGKGSYEQYF. The CDR3, as DNA: TGCAGCGTTGAAGGTAAGGGCTCCTACGAGCAGTACTTC.

The chain links TRBV7-9 to TRBJ1-1; D is perhaps TRBD1 (6 bases). Between the trimmed V and J ends, which lost 1 base and 10 bases, there was a span of 13 bases. Germline values: CDR1 SEHNR, CDR2 FQNEAQ (reference sequence). The CDR3 spans 13 residues. Here the CDR3 DNA reads TGTGCCAGCAGCTTAGTAGATCCGACAGGAGCTTTCTTT. Residues: CASSLVDPTGAFF.

This chain uses TRBV6-2 or TRBV6-3 with TRBJ2-2; D might be TRBD1 (5 bases). The CDR3 consists of 15 residues. V lost 2 bases and J 3 bases, leaving 10 bases between the germline ends. Germline V gene sequence: CDR1 MNHEY, CDR2 SVGEGT. CDR3 sequence: CASSYKGVDTGELFF. The CDR3 DNA is TGTGCCAGCAGTTACAAAGGGGTGGACACCGGGGAGCTGTTTTTT.

The chain recombines TRBV25-1 with TRBJ1-2; the D is unclear. V lost 8 bases and J 6 bases, leaving 16 bases between the germline ends. The CDR3 is made up of 13 amino acids. The germline CDR1 and CDR2 sequences are MGHDK and SYGVNS. The CDR3 sequence: CASSHAGYDGYTF. In DNA, the CDR3 is TGTGCCAGCTCCCATGCGGGGTATGATGGCTACACCTTC.

The V gene is TRBV7-2, the J gene TRBJ2-1; TRBD2 might be the D (6 bases). The CDR3 covers 15 residues. The germline V gene encodes CDR1 SGHTA and CDR2 FQGNSA. V was clipped by 3 bases and J by 3 bases, with 12 bases between them. The CDR3 sequence is CASSFWRGGYNEQFF. CDR3 nucleotides: TGTGCCAGCAGCTTTTGGCGGGGTGGCTACAATGAGCAGTTCTTC. Full variable domain (rest looked up from reference TRBV7-2 and TRBJ2-1): GAGVSQSPSNKVTEKGKDVELRCDPISGHTALYWYRQSLGQGLEFLIYFQGNSAPDKSGLPSDRFSAERTGGSVSTLTIQRTQQEDSAVYLCASSFWRGGYNEQFFGPGTRLTVL.

This sequence joins TRBV7-2 and TRBJ2-7, with 8 positions matching TRBD2. The germline V gene has CDR1 SGHTA and CDR2 FQGNSA. The CDR3 is 16 amino acids. The ends lost 1 base at V and 2 bases at J; junction bases unmatched: 7. DNA of the CDR3: TGTGCCAGCAGCTTAGGGATTGCTAGCGGGCCCTACGAGCAGTACTTC. Protein product: CASSLGIASGPYEQYF.

The J gene is TRBJ1-4, the V gene TRBV18, with no clear D. V lost 2 bases, J lost 0 bases, and 7 bases lay in between. The length of the CDR3 is 15 residues. Germline values: CDR1 KGHSH, CDR2 LQKENI. The DNA of the CDR3 is TGTGCCAGCTCACCAGGAAATCCAACTAATGAAAAACTGTTTTTT. This codes for CASSPGNPTNEKLFF.

This chain uses TRBV18 with TRBJ2-7; 7 bases agree with TRBD1. The J segment lost 2 bases and the V segment lost 3 bases, leaving 7 bases of the junction unmatched. From germline, CDR1 is KGHSH and CDR2 LQKENI. The CDR3 consists of 15 residues. CDR3 sequence (DNA): TGTGCCAGCTCACCTTTGGGCAGGGGGACCTACGAGCAGTACTTC. Residues: CASSPLGRGTYEQYF.

V usage is TRBV5-6 and J usage is TRBJ1-2; 11 positions agree with TRBD1. The CDR3 is 14 residues long. V lost 3 bases, J lost 6 bases, and 4 bases stayed unmatched. Per germline, CDR1 SGHDT and CDR2 YYEEEE. The CDR3 loop is CASSSDRGLNGYTF. The DNA of the CDR3 is TGTGCCAGCAGCTCGGACAGGGGGCTTAATGGCTACACCTTC.

The gene calls are TRBV19 and TRBJ1-1; unclear D gene. V lost 4 bases, J lost 4 bases, and 7 bases lay in between. The CDR3 totals 12 residues. Germline V gene data show CDR1 as LNHDA and CDR2 as SQIVND (reference sequence). CDR3 DNA sequence: TGTGCCAGTAGTAACTGGGGCACTGAAGCTTTCTTT. Its translation: CASSNWGTEAFF.